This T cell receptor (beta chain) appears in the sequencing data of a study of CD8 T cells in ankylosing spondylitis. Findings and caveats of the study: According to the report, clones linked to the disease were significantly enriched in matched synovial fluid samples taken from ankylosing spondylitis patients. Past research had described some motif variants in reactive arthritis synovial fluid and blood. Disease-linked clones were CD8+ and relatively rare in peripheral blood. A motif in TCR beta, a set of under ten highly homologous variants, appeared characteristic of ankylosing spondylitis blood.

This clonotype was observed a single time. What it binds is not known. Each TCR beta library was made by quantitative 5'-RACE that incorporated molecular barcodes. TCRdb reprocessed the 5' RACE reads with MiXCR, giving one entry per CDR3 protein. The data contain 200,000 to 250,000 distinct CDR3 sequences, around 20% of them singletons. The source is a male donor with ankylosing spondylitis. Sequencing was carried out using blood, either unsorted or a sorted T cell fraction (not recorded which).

Written as DNA, the CDR3 is TGTGCCAGCAGCTTAGCGCCTCGACCAAACCCTACGAACACTGAAGCTTTCTTT. It codes for CASSLAPRPNPTNTEAFF. This chain uses TRBV7-6 with TRBJ1-1; no clear D. Germline V gene sequence: CDR1 SGHVS, CDR2 FNYEAQ. The CDR3 loop spans 18 amino acids. Trimming left V 0 bases short and J 1 base short, with 18 bases between.